This T cell receptor beta chain was found in a study of blood T cell repertoires in COVID-19. Germline values: CDR1 SNHLY, CDR2 FYNNEI. The CDR3 consists of 15 residues. Either two negative PCRs, clearance, or symptom resolution qualified Cohort 3 donors as recovered. TCRdb's table, derived via immunoSEQ multiplex PCR, lists solely in-frame clones and lacks some. This sample has roughly 290,000 clones, with approximately 88% found just once. For this clone: At one boundary the junction diverges from the germline segment, which might be a read error.

This clonotype originated in a woman in her forties who had recovered from COVID-19. V and J are TRBV2 and TRBJ2-3, with TRBD2 matching 10 bases. The sequenced material came from PBMCs or T cells enriched from blood (not recorded which). Here the CDR3 DNA reads TGTGCCAGCATTGAAGCGGGGGGGCCCACAGATACGCAGTATTTT. This translates into CASIEAGGPTDTQYF.